This passage covers 26 T cell receptor beta chains from one sample sequenced in a study of breast tumors, draining lymph nodes, adjacent tissues. MiXCR, run by TCRdb on the multiplex PCR reads, gives a single entry per CDR3 protein. The sample includes 200,000 or so distinct CDR3 sequences, about 32% seen only once; the top ten take over 4%. Samples came from axillary lymph nodes draining the breast cancer. Sequencing was done on a sample of axillary lymph node tissue. The receptors originated from a female donor with breast cancer. Some clones in this sample may be carry-over from other donors' samples.

Many counts were recorded for this clonotype. In DNA form, the CDR3 reads TGTGCCAGCAGCCCAGCAGGGACCCACGGCTACACCTTC. Translation: CASSPAGTHGYTF. V gene TRBV9 combines with J gene TRBJ1-2; TRBD1 might be the D (5 bases). The CDR3 spans 13 residues. Between the trimmed V and J ends, which lost 4 bases and 8 bases, there was a span of 15 bases. Germline V CDR1 and CDR2: SGDLS, YYNGEE.

The V and J genes are TRBV29-1 and TRBJ1-5, with D hard to call. Germline V gene lookup returns CDR1 SQVTM and CDR2 ANQGSEA. The germline V and J ends were trimmed by 5 bases and 11 bases, with 19 bases remaining between them. This CDR3 is 13 amino acids long. The CDR3 DNA sequence: TGCAGCGTTTTTGGCCTAGCGGGAGAGACCCAGCATTTT. It codes for CSVFGLAGETQHF.

This clonotype was counted at least ten times. This rearrangement joins TRBV19 to TRBJ2-1, with 11 bases fitting TRBD2. The CDR3 totals 17 residues. Germline V gene sequence: CDR1 LNHDA, CDR2 SQIVND (reference sequence). J lost 9 bases, V lost 3 bases, and 13 bases had no gene match. CDR3 in DNA: TGTGCCAGTAGTATTCAGACTAGCGGGATATTACCCGGTGAGCAGTTCTTC. Translating it yields CASSIQTSGILPGEQFF.

To note about this clonotype: This may be a read error, as it is one base from a much larger clone. V and J are TRBV4-3 and TRBJ2-7; the match to TRBD1 covers 8 bases. Germline CDR1 reads LGHNA; CDR2 reads YSLEER. The V gene end was trimmed by 0 bases and the J gene end by 7 bases; junction bases not matched to a gene: 14. The CDR3 consists of 17 residues. CDR3 DNA sequence: TGCGCCAGCAGCCAAGATCGGGGGCAGGGGGCTTTCAATGAGCAGTACTTC. This codes for CASSQDRGQGAFNEQYF.

There are many counts of this clonotype. The CDR3 is CASSSPGQGRRLFF. The CDR3 bases are TGTGCCAGCAGCTCCCCGGGACAGGGGAGGCGACTGTTTTTT. The chain has TRBV7-2 and TRBJ1-4; 10 nucleotides match TRBD1. The CDR3 spans 14 residues. Germline V lookup: CDR1 SGHTA, CDR2 FQGNSA. Trimming took 4 bases from V and 13 from J; bases not matched to a gene: 9.

This clonotype was recorded many times. The V and J genes are TRBV2 and TRBJ1-4, with TRBD1 matching 8 bases. Germline V CDR1 and CDR2: SNHLY, FYNNEI. This CDR3 region has 16 residues. The trim removed 6 bases at V and 0 bases at J, leaving 6 bases unmatched. As DNA, the CDR3 is TGTGCCAGCAGGGGACAGGTCGTGGCAACTAATGAAAAACTGTTTTTT. This sequence encodes CASRGQVVATNEKLFF.

As to this clonotype: The CDR3 does not end in the conserved phenylalanine or tryptophan, so this is likely a read error. The limits of the CDR3 on the DNA are not certain, so only TCRdb's listed CDR3 is given. The V gene is TRBV19, the J gene TRBJ1-6. The CDR3 region is 9 residues in length, termini included. From germline, CDR1 is LNHDA and CDR2 SQIVND (reference sequence). The CDR3 sequence: CASSTPQTT.

This clonotype was recorded many times. The J gene is TRBJ1-5, the V gene TRBV2, with TRBD1 as a possible D gene (6 bases). The CDR3 is 14 residues long. The V gene lost 3 bases and the J gene lost 3 bases, with 9 bases spanning the gap. Germline CDR1 SNHLY, CDR2 FYNNEI. In DNA form, the CDR3 reads TGTGCCAGCAGTGAGCAGGGGACCAATCAGCCCCAGCATTTT. Protein product: CASSEQGTNQPQHF.

The chain recombines TRBV20-1 with TRBJ1-3; the match to TRBD1 covers 8 bases. The J segment lost 8 bases and the V segment lost 8 bases, leaving 17 bases of the junction unmatched. There are 15 residues in the CDR3. CDR1 is DFQATT, CDR2 SNEGSKA, per germline (reference sequence). DNA for the CDR3: TGCAGTTGCCGGGACAGGCTCACCTATGGCTACACCATATATTTT. Translated, it gives CSCRDRLTYGYTIYF.

A note on this clonotype: A much larger clonotype is one base distant, so this may be a read error. V is TRBV12-3 or TRBV12-4 and J is TRBJ1-2; D is ambiguous. This CDR3 contains 11 residues. For the CDR3, the DNA is TGTGCTTGCAGGAGCGACTATGGCTACACCTTC. It yields the protein CACRSDYGYTF.

Regarding this clonotype: Because the CDR3 is missing its conserved closing phenylalanine or tryptophan, this is likely a read error. V usage is TRBV29-1 and J usage is TRBJ1-6; D possibly corresponds to TRBD1 (5 bases). Germline loops: CDR1 SQVTM, CDR2 ANQGSEA. There are 12 residues in the CDR3. This CDR3 is CNVGGGNSPLHL. In DNA form, the CDR3 reads TGCAACGTGGGGGGTGGCAATTCACCCCTCCACCTT.

This clonotype was recorded many times. This rearrangement joins TRBV7-2 to TRBJ2-7, with D unresolved. The CDR3 runs 13 residues. Looked up from germline, CDR1 is SGHTA and CDR2 is FQGNSA. The ends were cut back, 5 bases at V and 6 bases at J, with 14 bases in the middle. The CDR3 DNA sequence: TGTGCCAGCAGCCCGACCCCGGTAGGCGAGCAGTACTTC. It yields the protein CASSPTPVGEQYF.

This clonotype occurred many times. The CDR3 is CSARDNLAGMEQFF. In DNA, the CDR3 is TGCAGTGCTAGAGATAACCTAGCGGGGATGGAGCAGTTCTTC. The chain has TRBV20-1 and TRBJ2-1; 9 bases fit TRBD2. Trimming removed 0 bases from V and 10 bases from J; junction bases left unmatched: 7. In germline, CDR1 is DFQATT, CDR2 SNEGSKA (reference sequence). This CDR3 has 14 amino acids.

This clonotype was seen at least ten times. The chain has TRBV7-2 and TRBJ1-2; possibly TRBD1 for D (5 bases). The length of the CDR3 is 15 residues. V gave up 1 base and J gave up 3 bases, with 12 bases separating them. The germline gives CDR1 SGHTA, CDR2 FQGNSA. CDR3 sequence (DNA): TGTGCCAGCAGCTTAGTCGGGCGGGGGGACTATGGCTACACCTTC. Translating gives CASSLVGRGDYGYTF.

This clonotype showed up many times. The chain is built from TRBV20-1 and TRBJ2-3; perhaps TRBD2 as D (7 bases). Trimming pared 3 bases from V and 1 base from J, leaving 17 bases between. Germline lookup yields CDR1 DFQATT and CDR2 SNEGSKA (reference sequence). The CDR3 contains 16 residues. The chain's CDR3 is CSARRGGAGGTDTQYF. In nucleotides, the CDR3 is TGCAGTGCTAGGAGAGGGGGGGCGGGTGGCACAGATACGCAGTATTTT.

About this clonotype itself: Being one base from a much bigger clone, this may be a read error. This CDR3 is CAWKLGRSYNEQLF. The CDR3 nucleotides read TGTGCCTGGAAACTGGGACGCTCCTACAATGAGCAGCTCTTC. The V and J genes are TRBV30 and TRBJ2-1, with D possibly called TRBD1 or TRBD2 (5 bases each). This CDR3 spans 14 amino acids. Germline assignment: CDR1 GTSNPN and CDR2 SVGIG (reference sequence).

The chain couples TRBV25-1 to TRBJ2-1; 8 bases line up with TRBD2. Trimming at V came to 7 bases and at J to 0 bases, leaving 11 bases not matched to a gene. CDR3 size: 17 residues. Germline values: CDR1 MGHDK, CDR2 SYGVNS. The CDR3 nucleotides read TGTGCCAGCACTCCGGCCGGGGGGGGGAGCTCCTACAATGAGCAGTTCTTC. This translates into CASTPAGGGSSYNEQFF.

This chain uses TRBV5-4 with TRBJ2-6; 8 nucleotides align to TRBD2. Germline V CDR1 and CDR2: SGHNT, YYREEE (reference sequence). The V gene end was trimmed by 10 bases and the J gene end by 4 bases; junction bases not matched to a gene: 19. CDR3 size: 18 residues. In DNA, the CDR3 is TGTGCCTGCACCACTAAACTCGGACTAGCATACGGGGCCAACGTCCTGACTTTC. It is translated as CACTTKLGLAYGANVLTF.

This clonotype has more than one count but fewer than ten. V usage is TRBV5-5 and J usage is TRBJ2-7; D may match TRBD1 or TRBD2 (5 bases each). The CDR3 spans 14 residues. Germline V CDR1 and CDR2: SGHKS, YYEKEE (reference sequence). The V and J ends lost 4 bases and 1 base respectively, with 12 bases between them. CDR3 protein: CASSMWGPSYEQYF. CDR3 sequence (DNA): TGTGCCAGCAGCATGTGGGGACCATCCTACGAGCAGTACTTC.

About this clonotype: This may come from a read error, since a much larger clone is one base off. The chain links TRBV2 to TRBJ2-1; unclear D gene. Germline-derived CDR1 and CDR2 are SNHLY and FYNNEI. CDR3 size: 12 residues. The ends were cut back, 4 bases at V and 9 bases at J, with 10 bases in the middle. The CDR3 region is CASSGSRSEQFF. The CDR3 DNA sequence: TGTGCCAGCAGTGGAAGTAGAAGTGAGCAGTTCTTC.

To note about this clonotype: Since the CDR3 does not end with the conserved phenylalanine or tryptophan, this likely comes from a read error. The DNA is omitted, as the CDR3 cannot be located on it reliably, and the CDR3 follows TCRdb's listing. V usage is TRBV25-1 and J usage is TRBJ1-3; TRBD1 is the table's D call, not checked against the DNA. The CDR3 is 11 residues long, ends included. The germline CDR1 and CDR2 sequences are MGHDK and SYGVNS. The CDR3 here is CASSDAGTANT.

This clonotype was recorded a few times. The rearrangement links TRBV16 to TRBJ2-3; D is unresolved. This CDR3 has 14 amino acids. With 1 base removed from V and 0 bases from J, the gap between germline ends came to 5 bases. Germline CDR1 and CDR2: KGHSY and FQNENV. Written as DNA, the CDR3 is TGTGCCAGCAGCCAATTGAGCAGCACAGATACGCAGTATTTT. As protein: CASSQLSSTDTQYF. Based on the CDR3 plus reference TRBV16 and TRBJ2-3, the full variable domain is GEEVAQTPKHLVRGEGQKAKLYCAPIKGHSYVFWYQQVLKNEFKFLISFQNENVFDETGMPKERFSAKCLPNSPCSLEIQATKLEDSAVYFCASSQLSSTDTQYFGPGTRLTVL.

This clonotype came up many times. V is TRBV20-1 and J is TRBJ2-2; no reliable D call. V was shortened by 4 bases and J by 0 bases, with 12 bases between the two germline ends. From germline, CDR1 is DFQATT and CDR2 SNEGSKA (reference sequence). There are 15 residues in the CDR3. The CDR3 coding sequence is TGCAGTGCTATGGATGGCGGTACGAACACCGGGGAGCTGTTTTTT. Translating it yields CSAMDGGTNTGELFF.

This clonotype was found a few times. The J gene is TRBJ2-7, the V gene TRBV27, with a tentative D call TRBD1 (6 bases). Trimming stripped 3 bases from V and 6 bases from J, with 27 bases between. CDR1 is MNHEY, CDR2 SMNVEV, per germline (reference sequence). The CDR3 extends over 18 amino acids. The CDR3 reads CASSLRGFGTSGIAEQYF. CDR3 nucleotides: TGTGCCAGCAGTTTGAGGGGGTTCGGGACCTCGGGAATTGCCGAGCAGTACTTC.

In its sample, this clonotype was seen many times. The chain uses TRBV7-2 and TRBJ2-5, with 15 nucleotides matching TRBD2. Germline CDR1 SGHTA, CDR2 FQGNSA. The CDR3 is 15 residues long. J gave up 5 bases and V 5 bases, and 3 bases lay outside the gene matches. The CDR3 DNA follows: TGTGCCAGCAGCGTAGGGACTAGCGGGAGGGAGACCCAGTACTTC. It yields the protein CASSVGTSGRETQYF.

This clonotype was seen a handful of times. This may come from a read error, since a much larger clone is one base off. The chain joins TRBV4-1 to TRBJ2-5; D possibly matches TRBD1 or TRBD2 (5 bases each). This CDR3 contains 15 residues. CDR1 is MGHRA and CDR2 is YSYEKL in the germline V gene. CDR3 DNA: TGCGCCAGCAGCCCCTCGCCGGGGACCCAAGAGGCCCAGTACTTC. This gives the protein CASSPSPGTQEAQYF.